What follows are 10 T cell receptor beta chains derived from one specimen sequenced in a study of shared clonotypes between healthy human individuals. Clones were sequenced by immunoSEQ multiplex PCR, and TCRdb holds only the in-frame ones, with some missing. The repertoire holds 450,000 to 600,000 clones, 70% to 80% seen once, with 10% to 15% in the top ten. The sample consisted of PBMCs. The source is a middle-aged woman in good health. Some clones in this sample may be carry-over from other donors' samples.

There are a few counts of this clone. This CDR3 is also generated by other DNA sequences in the sample. The chain is built from TRBV7-9 and TRBJ2-1, with TRBD2 matching 13 bases. J lost 4 bases, V lost 1 base, and 7 bases had no gene match. Germline lookup yields CDR1 SEHNR and CDR2 FQNEAQ (reference sequence). The CDR3 contains 18 residues. CDR3 in DNA: TGTGCCAGCAGCTTAGTGAGACTAGCGGGAGGCTCATACAATGAGCAGTTCTTC. Amino acid sequence: CASSLVRLAGGSYNEQFF.

This chain links TRBV27 with TRBJ1-1; TRBD1 matches at 8 bases. The V gene's germline CDR1 is MNHEY and CDR2 SMNVEV (reference sequence). With V trimmed by 0 bases and J by 4 bases, 7 bases remained unmatched. This CDR3 has 16 residues. The CDR3 region is CASSLSGQVMSTEAFF. In DNA, the CDR3 is TGTGCCAGCAGTTTATCGGGACAGGTGATGAGCACTGAAGCTTTCTTT.

The J gene is TRBJ1-1, the V gene TRBV5-1; TRBD1 aligns across 10 bases. Germline CDR1 and CDR2: SGHRS and YFSETQ. The CDR3 loop spans 19 amino acids. Trimming took 4 bases from V and 1 from J; bases not matched to a gene: 16. The CDR3 DNA reads as TGCGCCAGCAGCCCTGGGACAGGGGCGTGGGGGCAAGGGAACACTGAAGCTTTCTTT. It translates to CASSPGTGAWGQGNTEAFF.

The chain couples TRBV2 to TRBJ2-2, with TRBD1 as a possible D gene (6 bases). CDR3 length: 14 residues. Trimming cost V 4 bases and J 5 bases, with 11 bases left between them. The V gene's germline CDR1 is SNHLY and CDR2 FYNNEI. In nucleotides, the CDR3 is TGTGCCAGCAGTGCCGAACAGGGAACCGGGGAGCTGTTTTTT. Amino acid sequence: CASSAEQGTGELFF.

This sequence joins TRBV18 and TRBJ1-1; D perhaps matches TRBD1 (5 bases). Per the germline V gene, CDR1 is KGHSH and CDR2 is LQKENI. This CDR3 has 15 amino acids. V shed 0 bases and J shed 5 bases, with 13 bases lying between them. The CDR3 sequence is CASSPPYGGWTEAFF. CDR3 DNA sequence: TGTGCCAGCTCACCACCGTACGGGGGATGGACTGAAGCTTTCTTT.

The chain employs TRBV7-9 and TRBJ2-1; possible D gene TRBD2, 6 bases. Germline V gene data show CDR1 as SEHNR and CDR2 as FQNEAQ (reference sequence). CDR3 size: 15 residues. The V end was cut by 5 bases, the J end by 7 bases, with 18 bases between. CDR3 sequence reads: CASSGRPGLENEQFF. CDR3 nucleotides: TGTGCCAGCAGCGGACGGCCGGGACTTGAAAATGAGCAGTTCTTC. Combining the CDR3 with reference TRBV7-9 and TRBJ2-1 gives the whole variable domain DTGVSQNPRHKITKRGQNVTFRCDPISEHNRLYWYRQTLGQGPEFLTYFQNEAQLEKSRLLSDRFSAERPKGSFSTLEIQRTEQGDSAMYLCASSGRPGLENEQFFGPGTRLTVL.

V is TRBV29-1 and J is TRBJ2-3; D may be TRBD1 or TRBD2 (5 bases each). CDR1 and CDR2 from the germline V gene are SQVTM and ANQGSEA. This CDR3 contains 13 residues. V was cut by 6 bases and J by 3 bases, with 13 bases left in between. The CDR3, as DNA: TGCAGCGTACGCCGGGACCAAACAGATACGCAGTATTTT. Translated, it gives CSVRRDQTDTQYF.

V is TRBV2 and J is TRBJ1-4; no reliable D call. V was cut by 8 bases and J by 6 bases, with 16 bases left in between. Germline V lookup: CDR1 SNHLY, CDR2 FYNNEI. The CDR3 is made up of 14 amino acids. DNA for the CDR3: TGTGCCAGCCGGCTCGTGGAGGGTGATGAAAAACTGTTTTTT. It specifies CASRLVEGDEKLFF.

V gene TRBV4-1 combines with J gene TRBJ2-5; D might be TRBD1 or TRBD2, each matching 5 bases. The V gene lost 2 bases and the J gene lost 0 bases, with 13 bases spanning the gap. The CDR3 length is 16 residues. CDR1 is MGHRA and CDR2 is YSYEKL in the germline V gene. This CDR3 reads CASSQTGTGYQETQYF. The CDR3 bases are TGCGCCAGCAGCCAAACTGGGACGGGGTACCAAGAGACCCAGTACTTC.

This chain uses TRBV7-2 with TRBJ2-1; no firm D call. The CDR3 consists of 14 residues. V was trimmed by 3 bases and J by 5 bases, leaving 11 bases between them. CDR1 and CDR2 from the germline V gene are SGHTA and FQGNSA. Here the CDR3 DNA reads TGTGCCAGCAGCTTCCGCGCCTTAGACAATGAGCAGTTCTTC. This gives the protein CASSFRALDNEQFF.